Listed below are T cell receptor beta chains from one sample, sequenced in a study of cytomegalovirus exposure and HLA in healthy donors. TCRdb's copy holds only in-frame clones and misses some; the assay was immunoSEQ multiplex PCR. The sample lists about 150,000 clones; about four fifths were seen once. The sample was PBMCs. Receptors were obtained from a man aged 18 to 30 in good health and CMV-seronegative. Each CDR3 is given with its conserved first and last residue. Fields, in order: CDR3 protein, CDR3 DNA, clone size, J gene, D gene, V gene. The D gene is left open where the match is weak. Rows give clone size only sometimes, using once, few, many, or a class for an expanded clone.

CSALGGLQFF,TGCAGTGCTCTCGGGGGATTGCAGTTCTTC,.,TRBJ2-1,.,TRBV20-1
CAISERNRGGDGNTIYF,TGTGCCATCAGTGAGAGAAACAGGGGAGGAGATGGAAACACCATATATTTT,.,TRBJ1-3,TRBD1,TRBV10-3
CASSFEWTGYQEAQYF,TGTGCCAGCAGCTTTGAGTGGACAGGGTATCAAGAGGCCCAGTACTTC,.,TRBJ2-5,TRBD1,TRBV5-6
CASSSGTGPYNSPLHF,TGTGCCAGCAGTTCCGGGACAGGGCCCTATAATTCACCCCTCCACTTT,.,TRBJ1-6,TRBD1,TRBV27
CASSPGGRGGGTDTQYF,TGTGCCAGCAGCCCGGGGGGGCGGGGGGGCGGCACAGATACGCAGTATTTT,.,TRBJ2-3,TRBD2,TRBV4-2
CASARTGLGANVLTF,TGTGCCAGCGCTAGGACAGGGCTCGGGGCCAACGTCCTGACTTTC,.,TRBJ2-6,TRBD1,TRBV6-6
CASSIGTRGNEQFF,TGTGCCAGTAGTATAGGGACCCGCGGGAATGAGCAGTTCTTC,.,TRBJ2-1,.,TRBV19
CASSPGGMGLGTYGYTF,TGTGCCAGCAGCCCCGGGGGAATGGGGCTCGGGACTTATGGCTACACCTTC,.,TRBJ1-2,.,TRBV7-9
CASSLEPLTASSGNTIYF,TGCGCCAGCAGCTTGGAGCCCTTGACAGCGAGCTCTGGAAACACCATATATTTT,few,TRBJ1-3,.,TRBV5-1
CASSQGPVYEQYF,TGTGCCAGCAGCCAGGGGCCGGTGTACGAGCAGTACTTC,.,TRBJ2-7,.,TRBV14
CASSVEPYHWGDTEAFF,TGTGCCAGCAGCGTAGAACCTTACCATTGGGGGGACACTGAAGCTTTCTTT,few,TRBJ1-1,.,TRBV9
CASRRSTGPNEKLFF,TGTGCCAGCAGGCGTAGTACAGGGCCTAATGAAAAACTGTTTTTT,.,TRBJ1-4,.,TRBV6-1
CASSQDSYQETQYF,TGCGCCAGCAGCCAGGACAGTTACCAAGAGACCCAGTACTTC,once,TRBJ2-5,.,TRBV4-1
CASSFAGGQSSYEQYF,TGCGCCAGCAGCTTCGCGGGGGGACAGAGCTCCTACGAGCAGTACTTC,.,TRBJ2-7,.,TRBV5-1
CASSSSWGDRPKNSQYF,TGTGCCAGCAGCTCCTCCTGGGGGGACAGACCAAAAAACAGTCAGTACTTC,.,TRBJ2-4,.,TRBV7-8
CASFRQGMNTEAFF,TGTGCAAGTTTTAGACAGGGCATGAACACTGAAGCTTTCTTT,.,TRBJ1-1,.,TRBV12-2
CASSRAGLTNEKLFF,TGTGCCAGCAGCAGAGCAGGGCTAACTAATGAAAAACTGTTTTTT,.,TRBJ1-4,.,TRBV7-9
CASSFGQGVHNEQFF,TGCGCCAGCAGCTTTGGACAGGGGGTTCACAATGAGCAGTTCTTC,few,TRBJ2-1,TRBD1,TRBV5-1
CASSSTGGPQHF,TGTGCCAGCAGTTCCACGGGGGGGCCCCAGCATTTT,.,TRBJ1-5,.,TRBV27
CASSQSGTSGTQETQYF,TGTGCCAGCAGCCAGTCCGGGACTAGCGGGACCCAAGAGACCCAGTACTTC,few,TRBJ2-5,TRBD2,TRBV28
CAASRGVTEAFF,TGTGCCGCGAGTCGGGGGGTCACTGAAGCTTTCTTT,.,TRBJ1-1,.,TRBV5-4
CASSWGVGTGVADTQYF,TGCGCCAGCAGCTGGGGCGTCGGGACAGGGGTGGCAGATACGCAGTATTTT,.,TRBJ2-3,TRBD1,TRBV5-1
CASSSGWSVSSGANVLTF,TGCGCCAGCAGCTCGGGTTGGTCGGTTAGCTCTGGGGCCAACGTCCTGACTTTC,.,TRBJ2-6,.,TRBV5-1
CASSWTENTEAFF,TGTGCCAGCAGTTGGACAGAGAACACTGAAGCTTTCTTT,few,TRBJ1-1,.,TRBV6-6
CASSLLAGMGFEQYF,TGTGCCAGCAGTTTACTCGCGGGAATGGGATTCGAGCAGTACTTC,.,TRBJ2-7,.,TRBV27
CAWTPYTASAIAHTQYF,TGTGCCTGGACTCCATATACCGCGTCAGCCATAGCCCATACGCAGTATTTT,.,TRBJ2-3,.,TRBV30
CASSPRTPAPTDTQYF,TGTGCCAGCAGCCCTAGGACACCAGCCCCCACAGATACGCAGTATTTT,.,TRBJ2-3,.,TRBV5-6
CASSERRGFQYF,TGTGCCAGCAGTGAAAGGCGGGGGTTTCAGTATTTT,.,TRBJ2-3,TRBD2,TRBV2
CASRAGGAYGYTF,TGTGCCAGCAGGGCAGGGGGTGCTTATGGCTACACCTTC,.,TRBJ1-2,TRBD1,TRBV28
CASSPTVYNEQFF,TGTGCCAGCAGCCCGACAGTATACAATGAGCAGTTCTTC,.,TRBJ2-1,.,TRBV7-2
CASSKRQGKSNTEAFF,TGTGCCAGTAGTAAGAGACAGGGGAAGTCGAACACTGAAGCTTTCTTT,.,TRBJ1-1,TRBD1,TRBV19
CASSSGGSNYGYTF,TGTGCCAGCAGTTCAGGGGGTTCTAACTATGGCTACACCTTC,.,TRBJ1-2,TRBD1,TRBV2
CASSFGTGGIYEQYF,TGCGCCAGCAGCTTTGGGACAGGGGGCATTTACGAGCAGTACTTC,.,TRBJ2-7,TRBD1,TRBV5-1
CASRSGGSWETQYF,TGTGCCAGCAGAAGCGGGGGTTCTTGGGAGACCCAGTACTTC,few,TRBJ2-5,TRBD2,TRBV2
CASSPTGILLHF,TGCGCCAGCAGCCCTACAGGGATCCTGCTCCACTTT,.,TRBJ1-6,.,TRBV4-1
CASSLATGGSYNEQFF,TGCGCCAGCAGCTTGGCCACAGGGGGCTCCTACAATGAGCAGTTCTTC,few,TRBJ2-1,TRBD1,TRBV5-1
CSAVPETSSNEQFF,TGCAGCGCCGTACCCGAAACCTCTAGCAATGAGCAGTTCTTC,.,TRBJ2-1,.,TRBV29-1
CASSLTGGYDFSYNSPLHF,TGTGCCAGCAGCTTAACGGGGGGCTATGATTTCTCCTATAATTCACCCCTCCACTTT,.,TRBJ1-6,.,TRBV7-2
CASSPRLKTGGEQYF,TGCGCCAGCAGCCCTCGCTTAAAGACAGGCGGCGAGCAGTACTTC,.,TRBJ2-7,.,TRBV5-1